The T cell receptor beta chain under discussion was sequenced for a study of blood T cell repertoires in COVID-19. Study-wide context: Donors in the United States, Italy and Spain gave samples during acute or convalescent COVID-19. Sample material is recorded as cDNA or gDNA derived from T cells, B-cell-depleted T cells, or PBMCs.

TCRdb's table, derived via immunoSEQ multiplex PCR, lists solely in-frame clones and lacks some. This sample has around 190,000 clones; approximately 80% occur once, and the top ten carry about 12%. Germline loops: CDR1 SNHLY, CDR2 FYNNEI. V gave up 3 bases and J gave up 6 bases; unmatched junction bases: 7. CDR3 size: 16 residues. The sequenced material came from peripheral blood. This sequence was found in a human donor in a cohort sampled during active COVID-19. V and J are TRBV2 and TRBJ2-1, with 11 nucleotides matching TRBD2. The CDR3 nucleotides are TGTGCCAGCAGTGACCGACTAGCGGGAACCTCCAATGAGCAGTTCTTC. This encodes CASSDRLAGTSNEQFF. The variable domain in full, completed from reference TRBV2 and TRBJ2-1, reads EPEVTQTPSHQVTQMGQEVILRCVPISNHLYFYWYRQILGQKVEFLVSFYNNEISEKSEIFDDQFSVERPDGSNFTLKIRSTKLEDSAMYFCASSDRLAGTSNEQFFGPGTRLTVL.